This entry lists 31 T cell receptor beta chains sequenced from one sample in a study of blood T cell repertoires in COVID-19 (TCRdb year 2020). The library was built by means of the immunoSEQ multiplex PCR assay. The clones in this table, taken by TCRdb from immuneACCESS, are in-frame only. Not every clone is retained; where verified, under half of the shortfall comes from an unresolved V gene, and the cause of the rest is unknown. Recorded for this sample are roughly 64,000 clones; around 84% of them occurred a single time. 3.2% of the sample is in the top ten clones. Sequencing was carried out using peripheral blood. Every receptor here comes from a man aged 45-65 years with active COVID-19.

The chain uses TRBV6-2 or TRBV6-3 and TRBJ2-1; tentative D call: TRBD2 (6 bases). There are 14 residues in the CDR3. V lost 2 bases and J lost 12, with 17 bases in between. Germline assignment: CDR1 MNHEY and CDR2 SVGEGT. This CDR3 is CASSYLTGTSRQFF. In nucleotides, the CDR3 is TGTGCCAGCAGTTACCTTACCGGGACTTCACGGCAGTTCTTC.

This rearrangement joins TRBV4-2 to TRBJ2-3; 7 bases are a match to TRBD2. V gave up 4 bases and J gave up 2 bases; unmatched junction bases: 12. CDR1 is LGHNA and CDR2 is YNFKEQ in the germline V gene. The CDR3 sequence is 17 residues long. The CDR3 DNA sequence: TGTGCCAGCAGCCCCCGGGCCCGGGGGGTGTTCACAGATACGCAGTATTTT. It yields the protein CASSPRARGVFTDTQYF.

The chain employs TRBV5-5 and TRBJ2-7; D is uncertain. This CDR3 region has 14 residues. Trimming stripped 2 bases from V and 5 bases from J, with 14 bases between. Germline V gene sequence: CDR1 SGHKS, CDR2 YYEKEE (reference sequence). The CDR3 sequence: CASSFSGQVNEQYF. The CDR3 DNA reads TGTGCCAGCAGCTTCTCAGGTCAAGTCAACGAGCAGTACTTC.

This chain links TRBV20-1 with TRBJ2-7, with TRBD2 identical over 11 bases. The CDR3 length is 15 residues. From germline, CDR1 is DFQATT and CDR2 SNEGSKA (reference sequence). Losses at the gene ends were 6 bases for V and 6 bases for J; bases not matched to a gene: 13. CDR3 DNA: TGCAGTGCCAGTAGCGGGGGGGCCGAGGCACGCGAGCAGTACTTC. Its protein product is CSASSGGAEAREQYF.

J is TRBJ2-1 and V is TRBV7-9, with D maybe TRBD1 (6 bases). CDR3 length: 13 amino acids. Per germline, CDR1 SEHNR and CDR2 FQNEAQ (reference sequence). V gave up 11 bases and J gave up 5 bases, with 16 bases separating them. CDR3: CALGVGANNEQFF. The CDR3 DNA reads TGTGCCCTAGGCGTGGGGGCGAACAATGAGCAGTTCTTC. Based on the CDR3 plus reference TRBV7-9 and TRBJ2-1, the full variable domain is DTGVSQNPRHKITKRGQNVTFRCDPISEHNRLYWYRQTLGQGPEFLTYFQNEAQLEKSRLLSDRFSAERPKGSFSTLEIQRTEQGDSAMYLCALGVGANNEQFFGPGTRLTVL.

The chain joins TRBV9 to TRBJ2-7; 11 bases are shared with TRBD2. The germline V gene has CDR1 SGDLS and CDR2 YYNGEE. V lost 3 bases, J lost 4 bases, and 3 bases stayed unmatched. The CDR3 has 14 amino acids. CDR3 loop: CASSDGTSGYEQYF. CDR3 DNA sequence: TGTGCCAGCAGCGACGGGACTAGCGGATACGAGCAGTACTTC.

The chain joins TRBV27 to TRBJ2-7, with a tentative D call TRBD2 (5 bases). The CDR3 has 11 amino acids. V was clipped by 7 bases and J by 7 bases, with 11 bases between them. The V gene's germline CDR1 is MNHEY and CDR2 SMNVEV (reference sequence). The CDR3 DNA reads as TGTGCCAGCACCCCTTCGGGGGAGCAGTACTTC. The encoded protein is CASTPSGEQYF.

V and J are TRBV20-1 and TRBJ2-1; weak D call: TRBD2 (6 bases). The CDR3 is 11 residues long. V lost 5 bases, J lost 5 bases, and 7 bases lay in between. CDR1 is DFQATT and CDR2 is SNEGSKA in the germline V gene (reference sequence). The CDR3 sequence is CSARRDNEQFF. The CDR3 DNA sequence: TGCAGTGCTCGGAGGGACAATGAGCAGTTCTTC.

This clone was detected once. The chain links TRBV7-8 to TRBJ2-6; D is perhaps TRBD2 (6 bases). The germline CDR1 and CDR2 sequences are SGHVS and FQNEAQ. This CDR3 is built from 16 residues. Trimming stripped 3 bases from V and 0 bases from J, with 9 bases between. The CDR3 sequence is CASSFHGSSGANVLTF. The CDR3 coding sequence is TGTGCCAGCAGCTTCCACGGGAGCTCTGGGGCCAACGTCCTGACTTTC.

The rearrangement uses TRBV5-4 and TRBJ1-2, with 8 positions matching TRBD1. V lost 0 bases, J lost 2 bases, and 12 bases stayed unmatched. The CDR3 is 18 residues long. Germline V gene lookup returns CDR1 SGHNT and CDR2 YYREEE (reference sequence). CDR3 loop: CASSLEVQDRGGNYGYTF. CDR3 DNA sequence: TGTGCCAGCAGCTTGGAGGTACAAGACAGGGGCGGGAACTATGGCTACACCTTC.

This clone was counted only a few times. V usage is TRBV7-9 and J usage is TRBJ2-7, with a possible D match to TRBD1 (5 bases). V was clipped by 0 bases and J by 2 bases, with 8 bases between them. The germline CDR1 and CDR2 sequences are SEHNR and FQNEAQ (reference sequence). This CDR3 comprises 14 residues. CDR3 DNA: TGTGCCAGCAGCTTAGCAGGGGTCACCTACGAGCAGTACTTC. Protein sequence: CASSLAGVTYEQYF.

This clone was seen more than once but under ten times. The DNA for the CDR3 is TGCGCCAGCAGCCAAGAGCGACAGTACGAGCAGTACTTC. Translating gives CASSQERQYEQYF. The J gene is TRBJ2-7, the V gene TRBV4-1, with D perhaps TRBD1 (5 bases). CDR3 length equals 13 residues. V shed 0 bases and J shed 4 bases, with 7 bases lying between them. The germline V gene encodes CDR1 MGHRA and CDR2 YSYEKL.

The V call is TRBV5-1, the J call TRBJ1-4, with a possible D match to TRBD1 (5 bases). CDR1 SGHRS and CDR2 YFSETQ come from the germline V gene. Trimming stripped 3 bases from V and 7 bases from J, with 16 bases between. This CDR3 is built from 15 residues. CDR3 loop: CASSSAGRSSEKLFF. The DNA of the CDR3 is TGCGCCAGCAGCTCTGCAGGGCGCTCGAGTGAAAAACTGTTTTTT.

This clone was counted a few times. This chain connects TRBV3-1 (or the pseudogene TRBV3-2) to TRBJ2-2; 9 nucleotides match TRBD2. The CDR3 is made up of 15 amino acids. V lost 3 bases to trimming and J lost 6 bases; unmatched junction nucleotides: 5. Germline CDR1 reads LGHDT; CDR2 reads YNNKEL (reference sequence). The CDR3 DNA sequence: TGTGCCAGCAGCCATGGCCTAGCGGGGCCCGGGGAGCTGTTTTTT. It translates to CASSHGLAGPGELFF.

This clone was observed a few times. The V and J genes are TRBV24-1 and TRBJ2-1; 9 bases agree with TRBD2. Germline CDR1 reads KGHDR; CDR2 reads SFDVKD. The CDR3 runs to 16 residues. J gave up 5 bases and V 0 bases, and 4 bases lay outside the gene matches. CDR3 DNA: TGTGCCACCAGTGATTTGCCACCTAGCGGGGACAATGAGCAGTTCTTC. Translated, it gives CATSDLPPSGDNEQFF.

The chain links TRBV5-8 to TRBJ2-1; a weak D match, TRBD2 (6 bases). There are 15 residues in the CDR3. Germline CDR1 and CDR2: SGHTS and YDEGEE. V shed 4 bases and J shed 2 bases, with 13 bases lying between them. The DNA of the CDR3 is TGTGCCAGCAGCCTGGAGGGGACTGCCTACAATGAGCAGTTCTTC. Amino acid sequence: CASSLEGTAYNEQFF.

The genes are TRBV7-8 and TRBJ2-1; D might be TRBD2 (5 bases). The CDR3 spans 13 residues. The V end was cut by 1 base, the J end by 7 bases, with 8 bases between. Germline loops: CDR1 SGHVS, CDR2 FQNEAQ. Here the CDR3 reads CASSLEAENEQFF. CDR3 nucleotides: TGTGCCAGCAGCTTAGAAGCGGAAAATGAGCAGTTCTTC.

J is TRBJ2-5 and V is TRBV7-9, with TRBD2 identical over 11 bases. Germline CDR1 SEHNR, CDR2 FQNEAQ (reference sequence). The CDR3 runs to 18 residues. J was trimmed by 3 bases and V by 6 bases; bases with no gene match: 15. The CDR3 nucleotides read TGTGCCAGCAGAACCCCGGAACTGCTAGCGGGGGGTAAAGAGACCCAGTACTTC. Its translation: CASRTPELLAGGKETQYF.

The chain recombines TRBV7-6 with TRBJ1-5; D ambiguous. The germline V gene encodes CDR1 SGHVS and CDR2 FNYEAQ. The CDR3 covers 15 residues. With 1 base removed from V and 4 bases from J, the gap between germline ends came to 11 bases. CDR3 bases: TGTGCCAGCAGCTTAGGGCCGTCGTATAATCAGCCCCAGCATTTT. As protein: CASSLGPSYNQPQHF.

Relative to its sample, this clone is medium-sized. The J gene is TRBJ2-2, the V gene TRBV24-1; D possibly corresponds to TRBD1 (5 bases). Germline V CDR1 and CDR2: KGHDR, SFDVKD. The germline V and J ends were trimmed by 10 bases and 1 base, with 12 bases remaining between them. There are 14 residues in the CDR3. The CDR3: CATQADLNTGELFF. The CDR3 nucleotides are TGTGCCACACAGGCGGACCTGAACACCGGGGAGCTGTTTTTT.

CDR3 coding DNA: TGTGCCAGCAGCGTGGTGGGACAGAGCTACAATGAGCAGTTCTTC. This sequence encodes CASSVVGQSYNEQFF. The rearrangement uses TRBV9 and TRBJ2-1; the match to TRBD1 covers 7 bases. Unmatched junction bases numbered 5, after V lost 2 bases and J lost 3 bases. The length of the CDR3 is 15 residues. Germline V gene sequence: CDR1 SGDLS, CDR2 YYNGEE.

The V call is TRBV10-2, the J call TRBJ1-2; TRBD1 agrees at 7 bases. The CDR3 has 15 amino acids. CDR1 and CDR2 from the germline V gene are WSHSY and SAAADI. V lost 5 bases, J lost 0 bases, and 6 bases stayed unmatched. CDR3 nucleotide sequence: TGCGCCAGCAGTTTGACAGGGCTATCTAACTATGGCTACACCTTC. Encoded protein: CASSLTGLSNYGYTF.

The J gene is TRBJ1-2, the V gene TRBV9; 8 positions match TRBD1. This CDR3 region has 16 residues. CDR1 and CDR2 from the germline V gene are SGDLS and YYNGEE. V lost 4 bases and J lost 4; bases outside the gene matches: 12. Here the CDR3 DNA reads TGTGCCAGCAGCCCCTTGACAGGGGACGGGGGCTATGGCTACACCTTC. Protein product: CASSPLTGDGGYGYTF. The full variable domain, with the rest looked up from reference TRBV9 and TRBJ1-2, is DSGVTQTPKHLITATGQRVTLRCSPRSGDLSVYWYQQSLDQGLQFLIQYYNGEERAKGNILERFSAQQFPDLHSELNLSSLELGDSALYFCASSPLTGDGGYGYTFGSGTRLTVV.

V is TRBV7-3 and J is TRBJ1-2, with D tentatively TRBD1 (5 bases). Looked up from germline, CDR1 is SGHTA and CDR2 is FQGTGA. Trimming took 4 bases from V and 5 from J, leaving 11 bases between them. CDR3 length: 13 amino acids. The CDR3 spells CASSSNRLYGYTF. CDR3 nucleotide sequence: TGTGCCAGCAGCTCGAACAGGCTTTATGGCTACACCTTC.

This chain uses TRBV7-6 with TRBJ2-3; 7 bases are a match to TRBD2. CDR1 is SGHVS, CDR2 FNYEAQ, per germline. The CDR3 sequence is 15 residues long. The V gene end was trimmed by 2 bases and the J gene end by 0 bases; junction bases not matched to a gene: 2. Here the CDR3 DNA reads TGTGCCAGCAGCTTACGCGGGGGTAGCACAGATACGCAGTATTTT. Protein: CASSLRGGSTDTQYF.

This clone was detected a few times. The chain is built from TRBV6-5 and TRBJ1-6; tentatively, D is TRBD1 (6 bases). The length of the CDR3 is 14 residues. Trimming stripped 9 bases from V and 10 bases from J, with 19 bases between. The germline gives CDR1 MNHEY, CDR2 SVGAGI. CDR3: CASFDGTSLSPLHF. The CDR3 DNA reads TGTGCCAGTTTTGACGGGACAAGTTTGTCACCCCTCCACTTT.

V and J are TRBV4-1 and TRBJ1-1; D gene unclear. The CDR3 extends over 14 amino acids. V dropped 5 bases and J dropped 1 base, with 11 bases sitting between them. CDR1 and CDR2 (germline): MGHRA, YSYEKL. CDR3 residues: CASSYAEGNTEAFF. CDR3 bases: TGCGCCAGCAGCTACGCGGAGGGGAACACTGAAGCTTTCTTT.

This chain connects TRBV28 to TRBJ2-7; possible D gene TRBD1, 6 bases. The germline V gene has CDR1 MDHEN and CDR2 SYDVKM. Between the trimmed V and J ends, which lost 6 bases and 6 bases, there was a span of 9 bases. The CDR3 covers 11 residues. CDR3 sequence reads: CASRGTFEQYF. CDR3 nucleotides: TGTGCCAGCAGGGGGACATTCGAGCAGTACTTC.

The V call is TRBV4-1, the J call TRBJ2-7; D is possibly TRBD1 (5 bases). Germline lookup yields CDR1 MGHRA and CDR2 YSYEKL. V was pared by 0 bases and J by 2 bases, with 11 bases between. There are 15 residues in the CDR3. CDR3 in amino acids: CASSQETGSTYEQYF. The DNA of the CDR3 is TGCGCCAGCAGCCAAGAAACAGGCTCAACCTACGAGCAGTACTTC.

This rearrangement joins TRBV2 to TRBJ1-2, with D perhaps TRBD1 (5 bases). CDR3 length equals 15 residues. CDR1 is SNHLY, CDR2 FYNNEI, per germline. The V end lost 8 bases, the J end lost 4 bases, and 20 bases lay between the germline ends. In nucleotides, the CDR3 is TGTGCCAGCCGCAACGGGGGAAAGGAGGCCTATGGCTACACCTTC. This sequence encodes CASRNGGKEAYGYTF.

The genes are TRBV5-6 and TRBJ2-3; 8 bases agree with TRBD1. Germline values: CDR1 SGHDT, CDR2 YYEEEE. V lost 6 bases to trimming and J lost 0 bases; unmatched junction nucleotides: 6. The CDR3 loop spans 15 amino acids. CDR3 DNA sequence: TGTGCCAGCACGGGACAGGCGATTAGCACAGATACGCAGTATTTT. It codes for CASTGQAISTDTQYF. Together with reference TRBV5-6 and TRBJ2-3, the CDR3 gives the full variable domain: DAGVTQSPTHLIKTRGQQVTLRCSPKSGHDTVSWYQQALGQGPQFIFQYYEEEERQRGNFPDRFSGHQFPNYSSELNVNALLLGDSALYLCASTGQAISTDTQYFGPGTRLTVL.